Following are 11 T cell receptor beta chains from one sample sequenced in a study of cytomegalovirus exposure and HLA in healthy donors. Amplification used 60 Vbeta primers and 13 Jbeta primers. Libraries were prepared by immunoSEQ multiplex PCR; TCRdb keeps only in-frame clonotypes and omits some of them. The sample has fewer than 85,000 clones; approximately 80% are singletons. Sequences were obtained from PBMCs. Receptor source: a man in his forties in good health and CMV-seronegative.

The chain has TRBV11-2 and TRBJ2-7; the match to TRBD2 covers 9 bases. There are 19 residues in the CDR3. Germline lookup yields CDR1 SGHAT and CDR2 FQNNGV. J lost 3 bases, V lost 1 base, and 16 bases had no gene match. The CDR3 nucleotides read TGTGCCAGCAGCTTAGGAAACCTTGGACTAGCGAAAGGGGGCTACGAGCAGTACTTC. Translated: CASSLGNLGLAKGGYEQYF.

The rearrangement links TRBV7-9 to TRBJ2-5; TRBD1 aligns across 9 bases. Germline CDR1 reads SEHNR; CDR2 reads FQNEAQ (reference sequence). Trimming at V came to 8 bases and at J to 11 bases, leaving 9 bases not matched to a gene. CDR3 size: 12 residues. For the CDR3, the DNA is TGTGCCAGCGGGACAGGGCCCTATAGGCAGTACTTC. It is translated as CASGTGPYRQYF.

The chain links TRBV5-1 to TRBJ2-1, with TRBD1 identical over 8 bases. This CDR3 is built from 17 residues. Germline V gives CDR1 SGHRS, CDR2 YFSETQ. V lost 2 bases and J lost 4; bases outside the gene matches: 11. The CDR3 DNA reads as TGCGCCAGCAGCTTAGATTCAGGACAGGGAAGTTACAATGAGCAGTTCTTC. Its protein product is CASSLDSGQGSYNEQFF.

The chain couples TRBV5-6 to TRBJ1-2; D is unresolved. This CDR3 has 13 amino acids. Germline CDR1 and CDR2: SGHDT and YYEEEE. Trimming left V 1 base short and J 4 bases short, with 8 bases between. CDR3 nucleotide sequence: TGTGCCAGCAGCTTGCGCCGCGGCTATGGCTACACCTTC. Its protein product is CASSLRRGYGYTF.

J is TRBJ1-2 and V is TRBV2; D possibly corresponds to TRBD1 (5 bases). Trimming took off 11 bases at V and 2 bases at J, with 15 bases between the two ends. CDR1 is SNHLY, CDR2 FYNNEI, per germline. CDR3 length: 13 amino acids. CDR3 amino acids: CAGGGTANYGYTF. The CDR3 DNA follows: TGTGCCGGCGGAGGGACGGCGAACTATGGCTACACCTTC.

The chain uses TRBV7-2 and TRBJ2-7; the match to TRBD2 covers 12 bases. The germline CDR1 and CDR2 sequences are SGHTA and FQGNSA. This CDR3 contains 17 residues. V shed 0 bases, J shed 7 bases, and the junction held 10 bases outside the gene matches. The DNA for the CDR3 is TGTGCCAGCAGCTTAGCCCCCCCCCTAGCGGGGGGGCGGGAGCAGTACTTC. Protein sequence: CASSLAPPLAGGREQYF. The full variable domain, its missing parts supplied by reference TRBV7-2 and TRBJ2-7, is GAGVSQSPSNKVTEKGKDVELRCDPISGHTALYWYRQSLGQGLEFLIYFQGNSAPDKSGLPSDRFSAERTGGSVSTLTIQRTQQEDSAVYLCASSLAPPLAGGREQYFGPGTRLTVT.

The genes are TRBV6-1 and TRBJ1-1; no clear D. V lost 1 base, J lost 7 bases, and 13 bases lay in between. CDR3 length equals 14 residues. The V gene's germline CDR1 is MNHNS and CDR2 SASEGT. In nucleotides, the CDR3 is TGTGCCAGCAGTGAAGGGTCCGAGTCTGATGAAGCTTTCTTT. Translated, it gives CASSEGSESDEAFF.

This clone was observed a few times. The chain combines TRBV30 with TRBJ1-4; D perhaps matches TRBD1 (6 bases). This CDR3 comprises 15 residues. The V and J ends lost 0 bases and 5 bases respectively, with 13 bases between them. Germline V gene sequence: CDR1 GTSNPN, CDR2 SVGIG (reference sequence). The CDR3 nucleotides are TGTGCCTGGAGTGTAGGGGGTAGGCTAAATGAAAAACTGTTTTTT. As protein: CAWSVGGRLNEKLFF.

This chain uses TRBV6-1 with TRBJ1-2; D might be TRBD1 (6 bases). V lost 2 bases, J lost 4 bases, and 11 bases lay in between. The CDR3 totals 14 residues. Germline V CDR1 and CDR2: MNHNS, SASEGT. CDR3 amino acids: CASSETGFGYGYTF. CDR3 sequence (DNA): TGTGCCAGCAGTGAAACAGGGTTCGGCTATGGCTACACCTTC.

The chain links TRBV10-1 to TRBJ2-3; 7 nucleotides align to TRBD1. The CDR3 extends over 13 amino acids. Losses at the gene ends were 3 bases for V and 7 bases for J; bases not matched to a gene: 4. Germline CDR1 is WNHNN and CDR2 is SYGVQD (reference sequence). CDR3 coding DNA: TGCGCCAGCAGTGAAGACAGGGCCAATACGCAGTATTTT. This gives the protein CASSEDRANTQYF.

As DNA, the CDR3 is TGCGCCAGCAGCCCGCTGCCAGCGGGGGCCCGTGGGCAGTTCTTC. Amino acids: CASSPLPAGARGQFF. The chain is built from TRBV5-1 and TRBJ2-1; 8 bases fit TRBD2. Germline V gene sequence: CDR1 SGHRS, CDR2 YFSETQ. V lost 4 bases, J lost 12 bases, and 15 bases stayed unmatched. The CDR3 loop spans 15 amino acids.